Each of the 21 T cell receptor beta chains below was sequenced from the same sample in a study of neurological immune-mediated disorders. TCRdb re-derived calls from the 5' RACE reads in MiXCR, one entry per CDR3 protein. The top ten clones hold around 2.1% of a sample with about 62,000 distinct CDR3 sequences, 3.5% to 4.5% of them seen once. Specimen: PBMCs. The receptors originated from a woman in her forties or fifties with multiple sclerosis.

This clonotype is medium-sized in the sample. The chain joins TRBV24-1 to TRBJ2-2; D is uncertain. Per germline, CDR1 KGHDR and CDR2 SFDVKD. This CDR3 is 18 amino acids long. V was clipped by 0 bases and J by 1 base, with 14 bases between them. CDR3: CATSDLFGNKGNTGELFF. In DNA, the CDR3 is TGTGCCACCAGTGATTTGTTCGGAAATAAGGGGAACACCGGGGAGCTGTTTTTT.

This clonotype was found many times. The chain recombines TRBV20-1 with TRBJ1-6; 7 bases map to TRBD1. Unmatched junction bases numbered 6, after V lost 2 bases and J lost 8 bases. The CDR3 loop spans 14 amino acids. Germline CDR1 and CDR2: DFQATT and SNEGSKA (reference sequence). The CDR3 DNA is TGCAGTGCTAGACAGGGGGATCCATATTCACCCCTCCACTTT. It translates to CSARQGDPYSPLHF.

The V and J genes are TRBV6-2 or TRBV6-3 and TRBJ1-2; the match to TRBD1 covers 12 bases. The CDR3 spans 16 residues. Germline lookup yields CDR1 MNHEY and CDR2 SVGEGT. With 0 bases clipped from V and 7 bases from J, the junction kept 6 bases outside the gene matches. CDR3: CASSYSGTGGAAGYTF. In nucleotides, the CDR3 is TGTGCCAGCAGTTACTCCGGGACAGGGGGCGCGGCTGGCTACACCTTC.

This clonotype has a count of ten or more. The chain has TRBV5-6 and TRBJ2-2; 10 positions agree with TRBD1. This CDR3 has 14 residues. V was pared by 4 bases and J by 7 bases, with 4 bases of the junction left unmatched. The germline V gene has CDR1 SGHDT and CDR2 YYEEEE. The CDR3 DNA reads TGTGCCAGCAGCCGCCGGGACAGGGGCGGGGAGCTGTTTTTT. It specifies CASSRRDRGGELFF.

This clonotype was seen at least ten times. The rearrangement uses TRBV15 and TRBJ2-2, with 10 bases lining up with TRBD2. Germline trimming cut 1 base from V and 5 bases from J; bases unmatched to any gene: 7. The CDR3 sequence is 17 residues long. Per the germline V gene, CDR1 is LNHNV and CDR2 is YYDKDF (reference sequence). CDR3 loop: CATSRGLAGEITGELFF. Here the CDR3 DNA reads TGTGCCACCAGCAGAGGTCTAGCGGGAGAGATTACCGGGGAGCTGTTTTTT.

This clonotype was detected only a few times. The chain combines TRBV18 with TRBJ1-2; a weak D match, TRBD1 (5 bases). This CDR3 comprises 13 residues. Germline CDR1 and CDR2: KGHSH and LQKENI. V was pared by 3 bases and J by 3 bases, with 8 bases between. The CDR3 region is CASSPGTDYGYTF. The CDR3 bases are TGTGCCAGCTCACCCGGGACGGACTATGGCTACACCTTC.

This clonotype has a count of ten or more. The V and J genes are TRBV11-3 and TRBJ2-1, with D unresolved. Germline assignment: CDR1 SGHNT and CDR2 YENEEA. CDR3 length: 13 residues. The V gene lost 3 bases and the J gene lost 9 bases, with 12 bases spanning the gap. The CDR3 protein is CASSLSSKGEQFF. The CDR3 coding sequence is TGTGCCAGCAGCTTGAGCTCGAAGGGTGAGCAGTTCTTC.

This clonotype was seen ten or more times. This chain connects TRBV6-5 to TRBJ2-5, with TRBD2 matching 10 bases. J gave up 7 bases and V 4 bases, and 12 bases lay outside the gene matches. Looked up from germline, CDR1 is MNHEY and CDR2 is SVGAGI. The CDR3 length is 16 residues. The CDR3 reads CASSFTSGIRPGTQYF. The CDR3 nucleotides read TGTGCCAGCAGTTTCACTAGCGGGATCCGGCCAGGGACCCAGTACTTC.

This clonotype was detected many times. The chain combines TRBV5-1 with TRBJ1-2; 10 nucleotides line up with TRBD1. CDR3 size: 16 residues. Per germline, CDR1 SGHRS and CDR2 YFSETQ. The V gene end was trimmed by 0 bases and the J gene end by 4 bases; junction bases not matched to a gene: 6. CDR3 residues: CASSLEGQGFGYGYTF. The DNA of the CDR3 is TGCGCCAGCAGCTTGGAGGGACAGGGGTTCGGCTATGGCTACACCTTC. Filled out from reference TRBV5-1 and TRBJ1-2, the complete variable domain reads KAGVTQTPRYLIKTRGQQVTLSCSPISGHRSVSWYQQTPGQGLQFLFEYFSETQRNKGNFPGRFSGRQFSNSRSEMNVSTLELGDSALYLCASSLEGQGFGYGYTFGSGTRLTVV.

About this clonotype itself: One junction end disagrees with the germline gene, perhaps due to a read error. J is TRBJ1-5 and V is TRBV27, with no clear D. Germline V CDR1 and CDR2: MNHEY, SMNVEV (reference sequence). The CDR3 loop spans 15 amino acids. The CDR3 DNA reads as TGTGCCAGCAGTTTATCCAGCACTTCGAATCAGCCCCAGAATTTT. It is translated as CASSLSSTSNQPQNF.

This clonotype was seen repeatedly, ten times or more. This chain links TRBV18 with TRBJ1-1; D unresolved. Germline V gene data show CDR1 as KGHSH and CDR2 as LQKENI. The CDR3 covers 13 residues. Trimming left V 4 bases short and J 0 bases short, with 6 bases between. CDR3 in amino acids: CASSLQVNTEAFF. The CDR3 DNA follows: TGTGCCAGCTCACTTCAGGTGAACACTGAAGCTTTCTTT.

This clonotype has just a few counts. The chain uses TRBV5-6 and TRBJ2-3; 11 positions match TRBD2. The CDR3 is 18 amino acids. CDR1 and CDR2 (germline): SGHDT, YYEEEE. The V and J ends lost 3 bases and 0 bases, in that order; junction bases with no gene match: 9. The CDR3, as DNA: TGTGCCAGCAGCTCTCTGCCGGGACTAGCGGCTAGCACAGATACGCAGTATTTT. Its protein is CASSSLPGLAASTDTQYF.

This clonotype has ten or more counts. V is TRBV10-3 and J is TRBJ2-3; D remains ambiguous. Germline V gives CDR1 ENHRY, CDR2 SYGVKD. The germline V and J ends were trimmed by 5 bases and 2 bases, with 5 bases remaining between them. This CDR3 is built from 12 residues. CDR3 protein: CAISPYTDTQYF. The CDR3 bases are TGTGCCATCAGTCCGTACACAGATACGCAGTATTTT.

This clonotype showed up many times. The chain uses TRBV6-5 and TRBJ2-1; TRBD2 agrees at 12 bases. CDR1 and CDR2 (germline): MNHEY, SVGAGI. V was clipped by 4 bases and J by 4 bases; unmatched bases: 5. This CDR3 has 16 residues. The CDR3 reads CASSSGLAGHYNEQFF. The CDR3 bases are TGTGCCAGCAGTTCAGGACTAGCGGGGCATTACAATGAGCAGTTCTTC.

This clonotype was seen repeatedly, ten times or more. This chain connects TRBV7-2 to TRBJ2-6; no reliable D call. Trimming removed 2 bases from V and 0 bases from J, with 8 bases in between. Per the germline V gene, CDR1 is SGHTA and CDR2 is FQGNSA. CDR3 size: 16 residues. CDR3 nucleotides: TGTGCCAGCAGCTTATCGCTACCCTCTGGGGCCAACGTCCTGACTTTC. Translated, it gives CASSLSLPSGANVLTF.

This clonotype came up many times. The chain is built from TRBV12-3 or TRBV12-4 and TRBJ1-5, with D possibly TRBD1 on 5 matching bases. CDR3 length: 15 amino acids. The ends were cut back, 2 bases at V and 6 bases at J, with 14 bases in the middle. This CDR3 reads CASSLRGQLRQPQHF. The DNA of the CDR3 is TGTGCCAGCAGTTTAAGGGGTCAGTTGCGTCAGCCCCAGCATTTT.

This clonotype has a count of ten or more. The J gene is TRBJ2-3, the V gene TRBV20-1; 10 bases fit TRBD2. V gave up 5 bases and J gave up 0 bases; unmatched junction bases: 5. Germline CDR1 and CDR2: DFQATT and SNEGSKA (reference sequence). CDR3 length: 15 residues. CDR3 protein: CSAGLAGGSTDTQYF. Written as DNA, the CDR3 is TGCAGTGCTGGGTTAGCGGGAGGAAGCACAGATACGCAGTATTTT.

This clonotype was counted ten times or more. This chain joins TRBV20-1 and TRBJ2-1; 12 nucleotides match TRBD2. Germline V gene sequence: CDR1 DFQATT, CDR2 SNEGSKA (reference sequence). Trimming removed 1 base from V and 0 bases from J; junction bases left unmatched: 13. The CDR3 loop spans 20 amino acids. The CDR3 DNA reads as TGCAGTGCTAGAGGCGTCGGACTAGCGGGAAGCCGGAGCTCCTACAATGAGCAGTTCTTC. Translation: CSARGVGLAGSRSSYNEQFF.

This clonotype was counted ten times or more. The chain employs TRBV21-1 and TRBJ1-3; the table names TRBD1, a call not compared with the DNA. TRBV21-1 is marked as a pseudogene. The CDR3 contains 18 residues. The CDR3 protein is CASRGDSDLPSSGNTIYF. The DNA for the CDR3 is TGTGCCAGCAGGGGGGATTCGGATTTGCCCAGCTCTGGAAACACCATATATTTT.

This clonotype was picked up many times. This rearrangement joins TRBV7-9 to TRBJ2-2, with 12 nucleotides matching TRBD2. After removal of 8 bases from V and 5 bases from J, the junction contained 9 bases not matched to a gene. The CDR3 consists of 16 residues. CDR1 SEHNR and CDR2 FQNEAQ come from the germline V gene (reference sequence). The CDR3 region is CASAIGLAGKTGELFF. In DNA form, the CDR3 reads TGTGCCAGCGCTATCGGACTAGCGGGAAAAACCGGGGAGCTGTTTTTT.

This clonotype was observed many times. J is TRBJ2-7 and V is TRBV20-1; perhaps TRBD1 as D (5 bases). In germline, CDR1 is DFQATT, CDR2 SNEGSKA (reference sequence). V shed 5 bases and J shed 3 bases, with 11 bases lying between them. CDR3 size: 12 residues. CDR3 amino acids: CSAYKRGYEQYF. In DNA form, the CDR3 reads TGCAGTGCTTATAAAAGGGGCTACGAGCAGTACTTC.